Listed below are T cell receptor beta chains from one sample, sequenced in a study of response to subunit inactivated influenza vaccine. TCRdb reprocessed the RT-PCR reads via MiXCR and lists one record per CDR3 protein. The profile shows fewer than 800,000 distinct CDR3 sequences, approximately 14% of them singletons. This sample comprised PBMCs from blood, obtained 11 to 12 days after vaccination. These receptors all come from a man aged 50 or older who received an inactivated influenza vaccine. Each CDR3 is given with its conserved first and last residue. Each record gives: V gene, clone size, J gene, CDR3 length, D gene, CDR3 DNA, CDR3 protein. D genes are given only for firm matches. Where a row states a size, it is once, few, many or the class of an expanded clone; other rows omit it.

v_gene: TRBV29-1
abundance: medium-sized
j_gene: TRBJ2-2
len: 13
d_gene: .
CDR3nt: TGCAGCGTTCCTTTCCGCGGCACCGGGGAGCTGTTTTTT
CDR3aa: CSVPFRGTGELFF

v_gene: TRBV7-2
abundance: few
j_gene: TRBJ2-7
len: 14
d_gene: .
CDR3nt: TGTGCCAGCACCGAAAGGGCCGTTTCCTACGAGCAGTACTTC
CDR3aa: CASTERAVSYEQYF

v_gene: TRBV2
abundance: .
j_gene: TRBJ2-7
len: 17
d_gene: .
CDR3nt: TGTGCCAGCAGTGAAGGCTTCGGTCGGACAGCGACCTACGAGCAGTACTTC
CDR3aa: CASSEGFGRTATYEQYF

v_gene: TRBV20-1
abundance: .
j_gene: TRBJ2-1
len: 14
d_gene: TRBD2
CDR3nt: TGCAGTGCTAGGGTGAGTCTAGCGGTCAATGAGCAGTTCTTC
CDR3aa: CSARVSLAVNEQFF

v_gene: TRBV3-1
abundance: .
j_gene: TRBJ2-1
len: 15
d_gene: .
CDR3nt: TGTGCCAGCAGCCCCACCCTCGGGTTCAACAATGAGCAGTTCTTC
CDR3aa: CASSPTLGFNNEQFF

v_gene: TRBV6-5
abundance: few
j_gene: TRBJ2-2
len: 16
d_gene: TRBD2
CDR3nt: TGTGCCAGCAGTTACTCGCGGGAGGGCCCCACCGGGGAGCTGTTTTTT
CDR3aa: CASSYSREGPTGELFF

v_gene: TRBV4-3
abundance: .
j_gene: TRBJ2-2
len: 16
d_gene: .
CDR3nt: TGCGCCAGCAGCCCGTACACAGGGTTCGACACCGGGGAGCTGTTTTTT
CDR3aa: CASSPYTGFDTGELFF

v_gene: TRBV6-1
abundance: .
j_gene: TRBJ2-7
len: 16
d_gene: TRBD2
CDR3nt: TGTGCCAGCAGAATCCGTCGGCGGGAGGGCGTTTACGAGCAGTACTTC
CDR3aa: CASRIRRREGVYEQYF

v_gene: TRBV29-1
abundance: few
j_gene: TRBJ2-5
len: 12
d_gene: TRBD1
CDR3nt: TGCAGCGTTAATGACAGGGGAGAGACCCAGTACTTC
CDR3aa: CSVNDRGETQYF

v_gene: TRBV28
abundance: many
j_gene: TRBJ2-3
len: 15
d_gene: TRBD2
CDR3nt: TGTGCCAGCAGTACAATAGCGGGAGGGACAGATACGCAGTATTTT
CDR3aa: CASSTIAGGTDTQYF

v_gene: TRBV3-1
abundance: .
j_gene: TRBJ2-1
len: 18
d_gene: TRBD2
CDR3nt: TGTGCCAGCTGCCCCCAGATCCTTACTAGCGGGAGGGGCAATGAGCAGTTCTTC
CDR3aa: CASCPQILTSGRGNEQFF